This T cell receptor beta chain came from a study of identifying expanded T cells in peripheral blood. General observations from the study: Approximately 1.1 clones differed between technical replicates, versus approximately 17 and 20 over time. Approximately 2-week clone count variance significantly increased as total template count grew.

The assay was immunoSEQ multiplex PCR, and TCRdb's table has in-frame clones only and misses some. Of about 90,000 clones in the sample, 70% to 90% were seen once. No infections or other immune events were documented during collection. V lost 1 base, J lost 7 bases, and 4 bases stayed unmatched. From germline, CDR1 is SGHVS and CDR2 FQNEAQ. The CDR3 is 15 residues long. Regarding this clone: The antigen remains undetermined.

The source material was blood. The sequence came from a person aged 18 to 75 in good health. This chain links TRBV7-8 with TRBJ1-4, with TRBD1 matching over 9 bases. CDR3 in amino acids: CASSLGGTGSEKLFF. CDR3 DNA sequence: TGTGCCAGCAGCTTAGGCGGGACAGGGTCTGAAAAACTGTTTTTT.